This entry is about one T cell receptor beta chain. Germline V lookup: CDR1 MNHNY, CDR2 SVGAGI (reference sequence). Trimming removed 7 bases from V and 8 bases from J, with 14 bases in between. The CDR3 runs 12 residues. The source of the sample is a study of T cell changes during pregnancy in multiple sclerosis. Generated by immunoSEQ multiplex PCR, the TCRdb table keeps only in-frame clones and is missing some. This sample has approximately 99,000 clones, with approximately 90% found just once. V usage is TRBV6-6 and J usage is TRBJ1-2, with D perhaps TRBD1 (5 bases). This TCR derives from a female donor in good health, enrolled as a control in a pregnancy study. The source material was peripheral blood, sampled in the second trimester of pregnancy. In DNA, the CDR3 is TGTGCCAGCACTAAAGGGGAAAGAGGCTACACCTTC. It specifies CASTKGERGYTF.